Presented here are 5 T cell receptor beta chains from one specimen sequenced in a study of OX40 agonist ivuxolimab in advanced cancers. Produced via immunoSEQ multiplex PCR; TCRdb's table is partial and in-frame only. Here the sample spans 78,000 or so clones, around nine tenths being singletons. The sample in question was CD4+ or CD8+ T cells sorted from blood, obtained in a trial of the OX40 agonist ivuxolimab. These receptors originate from an adult with an advanced solid tumor such as melanoma, head and neck, liver or kidney cancer.

This clone was observed once. V gene TRBV2 combines with J gene TRBJ1-6; D gene ambiguous. V dropped 1 base and J dropped 6 bases, with 4 bases sitting between them. Germline loops: CDR1 SNHLY, CDR2 FYNNEI. The CDR3 covers 13 residues. The CDR3 reads CASSEGANSPLHF. The DNA of the CDR3 is TGTGCCAGCAGTGAAGGAGCTAATTCACCCCTCCACTTT.

The rearrangement uses TRBV7-8 and TRBJ2-5, with D possibly being TRBD1 or TRBD2 (5 bases each). Germline values: CDR1 SGHVS, CDR2 FQNEAQ. This CDR3 has 13 amino acids. The V end was cut by 5 bases, the J end by 2 bases, with 9 bases between. The CDR3 loop reads CASSRDEQETQYF. CDR3 sequence (DNA): TGTGCCAGCAGCCGGGACGAGCAAGAGACCCAGTACTTC.

This clone was counted a few times. The genes are TRBV19 and TRBJ1-1; D may be TRBD1 (5 bases). CDR1 and CDR2 from the germline V gene are LNHDA and SQIVND (reference sequence). The V gene lost 7 bases and the J gene lost 4 bases, with 16 bases spanning the gap. This CDR3 region has 14 residues. This chain's CDR3 is CASISRGGVTEAFF. The DNA of the CDR3 is TGTGCCAGTATCTCCCGGGGGGGTGTCACTGAAGCTTTCTTT.

Of note for this clone: One end of the junction varies from germline; a read error may be responsible. The V gene is TRBV6-6, the J gene TRBJ1-3, with TRBD1 identical over 7 bases. Germline CDR1 and CDR2: MNHNY and SVGAGI (reference sequence). The CDR3 has 13 residues. The DNA of the CDR3 is TGTGCCAGCAGTTCGGGACAGCCGGTAATAGTAAATTTT. Its protein product is CASSSGQPVIVNF.

The rearrangement uses TRBV2 and TRBJ2-1; maybe TRBD2 (6 bases). In germline, CDR1 is SNHLY, CDR2 FYNNEI. The V end lost 5 bases, the J end lost 9 bases, and 20 bases lay between the germline ends. The CDR3 runs to 15 residues. CDR3 in amino acids: CASSPSGAGIGEQFF. DNA for the CDR3: TGTGCCAGCAGTCCAAGTGGTGCGGGAATAGGTGAGCAGTTCTTC.